The present T cell receptor (beta chain) was sequenced within a study of shared clonotypes between healthy human individuals. This clone came up once. This sample includes further DNA sequences coding for the same CDR3. Profiling relied on immunoSEQ multiplex PCR, and the TCRdb table lists in-frame clones only, not all of them. This table has 2 million or so clones, about 94% appearing once. The CDR3 is made up of 15 amino acids. Germline CDR1 is MGHRA and CDR2 is YSYEKL. J lost 1 base, V lost 3 bases, and 2 bases had no gene match. Terminally differentiated effector memory CD45RA+ cells were excluded from the naive CD8 cells, which were CD45RO-negative and positively selected for CCR7.

Material for sequencing was naive CD8+ T cells sorted from blood. The clonotype comes from a man between 18 and 35 years old in good health. The chain combines TRBV4-1 with TRBJ2-2; 7 bases line up with TRBD1. The CDR3 coding sequence is TGCGCCAGCAGCCACAGACAGGGGAACACCGGGGAGCTGTTTTTT. Protein: CASSHRQGNTGELFF.